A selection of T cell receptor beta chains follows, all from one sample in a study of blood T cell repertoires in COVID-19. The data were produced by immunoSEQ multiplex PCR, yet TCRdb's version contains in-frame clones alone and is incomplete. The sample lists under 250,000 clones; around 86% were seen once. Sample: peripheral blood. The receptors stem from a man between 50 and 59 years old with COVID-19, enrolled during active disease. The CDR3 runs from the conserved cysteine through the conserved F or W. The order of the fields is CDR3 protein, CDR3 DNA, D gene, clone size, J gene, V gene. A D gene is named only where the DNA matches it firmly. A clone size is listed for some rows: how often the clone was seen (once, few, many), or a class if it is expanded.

CDR3aa: CASSSPGTGAGNTIYF; CDR3nt: TGTGCCAGCAGCTCACCTGGGACAGGGGCTGGAAACACCATATATTTT; d_gene: TRBD1; abundance: -; j_gene: TRBJ1-3; v_gene: TRBV28
CDR3aa: CATSSAGLGLLDTQYF; CDR3nt: TGTGCCACCAGCAGTGCGGGACTGGGCCTTTTAGATACGCAGTATTTT; d_gene: -; abundance: -; j_gene: TRBJ2-3; v_gene: TRBV15
CDR3aa: CATSDSDRANSYNEQFF; CDR3nt: TGTGCCACCAGTGATTCGGACAGAGCAAACTCCTACAATGAGCAGTTCTTC; d_gene: -; abundance: -; j_gene: TRBJ2-1; v_gene: TRBV24-1
CDR3aa: CASSIEGLNTQYF; CDR3nt: TGTGCCAGTAGTATAGAGGGGCTGAATACGCAGTATTTT; d_gene: -; abundance: -; j_gene: TRBJ2-3; v_gene: TRBV19
CDR3aa: CASSGINTEAFF; CDR3nt: TGTGCCAGCTCGGGGATCAACACTGAAGCTTTCTTT; d_gene: -; abundance: -; j_gene: TRBJ1-1; v_gene: TRBV3-1/TRBV3-2
CDR3aa: CASSLYSRNTEAFF; CDR3nt: TGCGCCAGCAGCTTGTACAGCCGAAACACTGAAGCTTTCTTT; d_gene: -; abundance: -; j_gene: TRBJ1-1; v_gene: TRBV5-1
CDR3aa: CASSLGSAGGNAGGSPLHF; CDR3nt: TGTGCCAGCAGCTTAGGGTCGGCAGGGGGCAACGCCGGAGGGTCACCCCTCCACTTT; d_gene: TRBD1; abundance: -; j_gene: TRBJ1-6; v_gene: TRBV7-8
CDR3aa: CASRKHDQPQHF; CDR3nt: TGTGCCAGCAGAAAGCATGATCAGCCCCAGCATTTT; d_gene: -; abundance: few; j_gene: TRBJ1-5; v_gene: TRBV6-4
CDR3aa: CARSFSGTGGAAYEQYF; CDR3nt: TGTGCCAGAAGCTTCTCCGGGACAGGGGGCGCCGCCTACGAGCAGTACTTC; d_gene: TRBD1; abundance: few; j_gene: TRBJ2-7; v_gene: TRBV5-3
CDR3aa: CASSLFRATNEKLFF; CDR3nt: TGTGCCAGCAGTTTATTCAGGGCAACTAATGAAAAACTGTTTTTT; d_gene: -; abundance: -; j_gene: TRBJ1-4; v_gene: TRBV28
CDR3aa: CASSPLISGDNNEQFF; CDR3nt: TGCGCCAGCAGCCCGCTCATTAGCGGGGATAACAATGAGCAGTTCTTC; d_gene: TRBD2; abundance: few; j_gene: TRBJ2-1; v_gene: TRBV4-1
CDR3aa: CATSDPGTGDYNEQFF; CDR3nt: TGTGCCACCAGTGATCCCGGGACAGGCGACTACAATGAGCAGTTCTTC; d_gene: TRBD1; abundance: -; j_gene: TRBJ2-1; v_gene: TRBV24-1
CDR3aa: CASSGGTKNIQYF; CDR3nt: TGTGCCAGCTCCGGAGGTACCAAAAACATTCAGTACTTC; d_gene: -; abundance: -; j_gene: TRBJ2-4; v_gene: TRBV6-5
CDR3aa: CASGLVRGTQYF; CDR3nt: TGTGCTAGTGGTTTGGTACGGGGGACCCAGTACTTC; d_gene: -; abundance: -; j_gene: TRBJ2-5; v_gene: TRBV12-5
CDR3aa: CAWSVQAGQPQHF; CDR3nt: TGTGCCTGGAGTGTTCAGGCCGGACAGCCCCAGCATTTT; d_gene: -; abundance: -; j_gene: TRBJ1-5; v_gene: TRBV30
CDR3aa: CASSIDGLAGGHIGELFF; CDR3nt: TGCGCCAGCAGCATCGACGGACTAGCGGGAGGGCATATCGGGGAGCTGTTTTTT; d_gene: TRBD2; abundance: -; j_gene: TRBJ2-2; v_gene: TRBV5-1
CDR3aa: CASSLGLVANTGELFF; CDR3nt: TGTGCCAGCAGCCTTGGACTGGTCGCGAACACCGGGGAGCTGTTTTTT; d_gene: -; abundance: -; j_gene: TRBJ2-2; v_gene: TRBV11-3
CDR3aa: CASSWGQTNTGELFF; CDR3nt: TGTGCCAGCAGCTGGGGACAGACGAACACCGGGGAGCTGTTTTTT; d_gene: TRBD1; abundance: -; j_gene: TRBJ2-2; v_gene: TRBV5-6
CDR3aa: CASSLRSGRFHEQYF; CDR3nt: TGTGCCAGCAGCTTAAGGAGCGGGAGGTTCCACGAGCAGTACTTC; d_gene: TRBD2; abundance: -; j_gene: TRBJ2-7; v_gene: TRBV11-2
CDR3aa: CASRDRQISPLHF; CDR3nt: TGTGCCAGCAGGGACAGACAGATTTCACCCCTCCACTTT; d_gene: -; abundance: -; j_gene: TRBJ1-6; v_gene: TRBV25-1
CDR3aa: CASSQGSGFSYEQYF; CDR3nt: TGTGCCAGCAGCCAAGGCAGCGGATTCTCCTACGAGCAGTACTTC; d_gene: -; abundance: -; j_gene: TRBJ2-7; v_gene: TRBV3-1/TRBV3-2
CDR3aa: CASSSSGGAWNIQYF; CDR3nt: TGTGCCAGCAGCTCCAGCGGGGGGGCTTGGAACATTCAGTACTTC; d_gene: TRBD2; abundance: -; j_gene: TRBJ2-4; v_gene: TRBV7-3
CDR3aa: CASSPDRVGEKLFF; CDR3nt: TGTGCCAGCAGCCCAGACAGGGTGGGTGAAAAACTGTTTTTT; d_gene: TRBD1; abundance: -; j_gene: TRBJ1-4; v_gene: TRBV7-2
CDR3aa: CASSQGLTLNTGELFF; CDR3nt: TGTGCCAGCAGCCAAGGACTGACTTTGAACACCGGGGAGCTGTTTTTT; d_gene: -; abundance: -; j_gene: TRBJ2-2; v_gene: TRBV3-1/TRBV3-2
CDR3aa: CALRTGDTGELFF; CDR3nt: TGTGCCTTGCGGACGGGGGACACCGGGGAGCTGTTTTTT; d_gene: -; abundance: -; j_gene: TRBJ2-2; v_gene: TRBV30
CDR3aa: CASSRGTGDTGELFF; CDR3nt: TGTGCCAGCTCAAGAGGGACAGGTGACACCGGGGAGCTGTTTTTT; d_gene: TRBD1; abundance: -; j_gene: TRBJ2-2; v_gene: TRBV18
CDR3aa: CSVEEPGHSYEQYF; CDR3nt: TGCAGCGTTGAAGAACCGGGACACTCCTACGAGCAGTACTTC; d_gene: -; abundance: once; j_gene: TRBJ2-7; v_gene: TRBV29-1
CDR3aa: CASSLAPDRGRGYTF; CDR3nt: TGTGCCAGCAGCTTAGCCCCCGACAGGGGACGGGGCTACACCTTC; d_gene: TRBD1; abundance: -; j_gene: TRBJ1-2; v_gene: TRBV7-3
CDR3aa: CASGLGTINEQFF; CDR3nt: TGTGCTAGTGGTTTGGGGACAATCAATGAGCAGTTCTTC; d_gene: -; abundance: -; j_gene: TRBJ2-1; v_gene: TRBV12-5
CDR3aa: CASSSTGIRPTIYF; CDR3nt: TGTGCCAGCAGTTCAACAGGGATCCGGCCCACCATATATTTT; d_gene: -; abundance: -; j_gene: TRBJ1-3; v_gene: TRBV2
CDR3aa: CASSEIAGVTAYEQYF; CDR3nt: TGTGCCAGCAGTGAAATAGCGGGAGTCACAGCCTACGAGCAGTACTTC; d_gene: TRBD2; abundance: -; j_gene: TRBJ2-7; v_gene: TRBV2
CDR3aa: CASSKDRGLDYTF; CDR3nt: TGTGCCAGCAGCAAGGACAGGGGGCTCGACTACACCTTC; d_gene: TRBD1; abundance: -; j_gene: TRBJ1-2; v_gene: TRBV3-1/TRBV3-2
CDR3aa: CASSYDGEVNSPLHF; CDR3nt: TGTGCCAGCAGTTACGATGGAGAGGTGAATTCACCCCTCCACTTT; d_gene: -; abundance: -; j_gene: TRBJ1-6; v_gene: TRBV6-5
CDR3aa: CATQGYQETQYF; CDR3nt: TGTGCCACGCAGGGTTACCAAGAGACCCAGTACTTC; d_gene: -; abundance: -; j_gene: TRBJ2-5; v_gene: TRBV15
CDR3aa: CASSLSAAPYEQYF; CDR3nt: TGTGCCAGCAGCTTATCGGCGGCGCCCTACGAGCAGTACTTC; d_gene: -; abundance: -; j_gene: TRBJ2-7; v_gene: TRBV7-2
CDR3aa: CASGLGGVGTEAFF; CDR3nt: TGTGCTAGTGGTTTGGGGGGGGTAGGCACTGAAGCTTTCTTT; d_gene: -; abundance: -; j_gene: TRBJ1-1; v_gene: TRBV12-5
CDR3aa: CASTPSGGQADTQYF; CDR3nt: TGTGCCAGCACCCCCAGCGGGGGGCAGGCAGATACGCAGTATTTT; d_gene: TRBD2; abundance: -; j_gene: TRBJ2-3; v_gene: TRBV7-3
CDR3aa: CASSQLRRGPEGRNTEAFF; CDR3nt: TGCGCCAGCAGCCAGCTTCGGAGGGGGCCTGAGGGGAGGAACACTGAAGCTTTCTTT; d_gene: TRBD1; abundance: -; j_gene: TRBJ1-1; v_gene: TRBV4-3
CDR3aa: CASSFGLAGDQETQYF; CDR3nt: TGTGCCAGCAGCTTTGGACTAGCGGGGGACCAAGAGACCCAGTACTTC; d_gene: TRBD2; abundance: -; j_gene: TRBJ2-5; v_gene: TRBV7-2
CDR3aa: CASSAVGTDYGYTF; CDR3nt: TGTGCCAGCAGCGCCGTCGGTACGGACTATGGCTACACCTTC; d_gene: -; abundance: few; j_gene: TRBJ1-2; v_gene: TRBV7-9
CDR3aa: CASSFRGADTQYF; CDR3nt: TGTGCCAGCAGTTTCAGGGGTGCAGATACGCAGTATTTT; d_gene: -; abundance: -; j_gene: TRBJ2-3; v_gene: TRBV12-3/TRBV12-4
CDR3aa: CASTGSEAFF; CDR3nt: TGTGCCAGTACCGGGAGTGAAGCTTTCTTT; d_gene: -; abundance: few; j_gene: TRBJ1-1; v_gene: TRBV19
CDR3aa: CASSEKGLAGVNEQFF; CDR3nt: TGTGCCAGCAGCGAAAAAGGACTAGCGGGAGTCAATGAGCAGTTCTTC; d_gene: TRBD2; abundance: -; j_gene: TRBJ2-1; v_gene: TRBV7-9
CDR3aa: CASRLALTSGGATDTQYF; CDR3nt: TGTGCAAGTCGCTTAGCGCTCACTAGCGGGGGGGCAACAGATACGCAGTATTTT; d_gene: -; abundance: -; j_gene: TRBJ2-3; v_gene: TRBV12-2
CDR3aa: CASSQGGQRLSSEKLFF; CDR3nt: TGTGCCAGCAGCCAGGGGGGACAGCGCCTCTCTAGTGAAAAACTGTTTTTT; d_gene: TRBD1; abundance: few; j_gene: TRBJ1-4; v_gene: TRBV28
CDR3aa: CASSINIPGPRGEQYF; CDR3nt: TGTGCCAGTAGTATTAATATACCGGGTCCCAGAGGCGAGCAGTACTTC; d_gene: -; abundance: -; j_gene: TRBJ2-7; v_gene: TRBV19
CDR3aa: CASSLVAGGPDTQYF; CDR3nt: TGTGCCAGCAGCTTAGTAGCGGGGGGGCCCGATACGCAGTATTTT; d_gene: TRBD2; abundance: -; j_gene: TRBJ2-3; v_gene: TRBV7-9
CDR3aa: CASSYSRTGLNYEQYF; CDR3nt: TGTGCCAGCAGTTACTCGAGGACAGGCCTAAACTACGAGCAGTACTTC; d_gene: TRBD1; abundance: -; j_gene: TRBJ2-7; v_gene: TRBV6-5
CDR3aa: CASSLEGRGLDEQFF; CDR3nt: TGTGCCAGCAGCTTAGAGGGCCGGGGTTTAGATGAGCAGTTCTTC; d_gene: -; abundance: -; j_gene: TRBJ2-1; v_gene: TRBV7-8
CDR3aa: CASSLRLTGGIFAGELFF; CDR3nt: TGTGCCAGCAGTTTACGCCTGACAGGGGGTATATTCGCCGGGGAGCTGTTTTTT; d_gene: TRBD1; abundance: -; j_gene: TRBJ2-2; v_gene: TRBV27
CDR3aa: CASSDGRGGVDTQYF; CDR3nt: TGTGCCAGCAGTGACGGGCGGGGGGGTGTAGATACGCAGTATTTT; d_gene: TRBD2; abundance: -; j_gene: TRBJ2-3; v_gene: TRBV2
CDR3aa: CASRPGQGWAYEQYF; CDR3nt: TGTGCCAGCAGGCCCGGACAGGGTTGGGCCTACGAGCAGTACTTC; d_gene: TRBD1; abundance: -; j_gene: TRBJ2-7; v_gene: TRBV6-5